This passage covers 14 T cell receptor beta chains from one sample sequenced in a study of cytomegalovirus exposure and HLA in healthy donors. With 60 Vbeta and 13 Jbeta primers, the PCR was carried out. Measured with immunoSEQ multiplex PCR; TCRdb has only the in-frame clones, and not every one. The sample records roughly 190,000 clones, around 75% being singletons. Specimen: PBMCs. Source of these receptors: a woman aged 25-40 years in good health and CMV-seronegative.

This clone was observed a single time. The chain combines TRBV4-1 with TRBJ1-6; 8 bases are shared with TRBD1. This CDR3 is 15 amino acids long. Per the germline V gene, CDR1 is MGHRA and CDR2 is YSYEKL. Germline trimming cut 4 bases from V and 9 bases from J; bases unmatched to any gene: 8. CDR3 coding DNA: TGCGCCAGCAGCCGAGGGACAGGATGGGGTTCACCCCTCCACTTT. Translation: CASSRGTGWGSPLHF.

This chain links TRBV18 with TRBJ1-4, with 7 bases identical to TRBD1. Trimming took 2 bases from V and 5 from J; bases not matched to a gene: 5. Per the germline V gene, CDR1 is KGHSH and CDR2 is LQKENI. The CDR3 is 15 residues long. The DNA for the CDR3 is TGTGCCAGCTCACCAGGACAGGCTGAAAATGAAAAACTGTTTTTT. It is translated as CASSPGQAENEKLFF.

CDR3 DNA sequence: TGTGCCAGCAGCTTGGACATGCAGGATGGCTACACCTTC. Translation gives CASSLDMQDGYTF. The chain joins TRBV5-4 to TRBJ1-2; D not certain. Trimming removed 0 bases from V and 6 bases from J, with 9 bases in between. CDR3 length: 13 residues. Germline V gene lookup returns CDR1 SGHNT and CDR2 YYREEE (reference sequence).

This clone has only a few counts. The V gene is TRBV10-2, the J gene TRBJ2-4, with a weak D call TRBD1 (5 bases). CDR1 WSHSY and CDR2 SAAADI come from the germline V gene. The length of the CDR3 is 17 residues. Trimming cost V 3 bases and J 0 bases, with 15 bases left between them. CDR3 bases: TGCGCCAGCAGTGATGGGAAGGGGCTAGTAGCCAAAAACATTCAGTACTTC. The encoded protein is CASSDGKGLVAKNIQYF.

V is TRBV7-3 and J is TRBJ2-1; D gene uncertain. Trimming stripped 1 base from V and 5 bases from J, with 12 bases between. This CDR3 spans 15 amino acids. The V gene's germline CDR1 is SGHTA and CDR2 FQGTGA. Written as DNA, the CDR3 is TGTGCCAGCAGCTTAATCGGCGGCGGAGACAATGAGCAGTTCTTC. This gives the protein CASSLIGGGDNEQFF. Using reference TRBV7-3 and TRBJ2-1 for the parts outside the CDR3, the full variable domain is GAGVSQTPSNKVTEKGKYVELRCDPISGHTALYWYRQSLGQGPEFLIYFQGTGAADDSGLPNDRFFAVRPEGSVSTLKIQRTERGDSAVYLCASSLIGGGDNEQFFGPGTRLTVL.

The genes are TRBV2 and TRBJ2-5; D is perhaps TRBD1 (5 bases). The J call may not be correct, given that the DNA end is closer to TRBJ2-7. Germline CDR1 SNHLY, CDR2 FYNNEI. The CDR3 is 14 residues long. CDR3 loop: CASSQGTMTYEQYF. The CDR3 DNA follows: TGTGCCAGCAGTCAGGGAACCATGACCTACGAGCAGTACTTC.

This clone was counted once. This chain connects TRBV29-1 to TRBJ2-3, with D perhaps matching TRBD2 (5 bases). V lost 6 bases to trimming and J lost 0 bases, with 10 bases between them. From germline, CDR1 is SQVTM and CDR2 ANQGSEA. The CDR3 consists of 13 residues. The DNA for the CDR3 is TGCAGCGTCGAGGGTGGCAGCACAGATACGCAGTATTTT. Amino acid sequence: CSVEGGSTDTQYF.

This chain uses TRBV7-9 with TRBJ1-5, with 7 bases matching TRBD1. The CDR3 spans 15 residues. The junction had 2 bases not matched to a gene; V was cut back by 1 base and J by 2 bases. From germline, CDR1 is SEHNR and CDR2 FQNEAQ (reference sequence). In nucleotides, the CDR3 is TGTGCCAGCAGCTTAGATGGACAGGGCAATCAGCCCCAGCATTTT. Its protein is CASSLDGQGNQPQHF.

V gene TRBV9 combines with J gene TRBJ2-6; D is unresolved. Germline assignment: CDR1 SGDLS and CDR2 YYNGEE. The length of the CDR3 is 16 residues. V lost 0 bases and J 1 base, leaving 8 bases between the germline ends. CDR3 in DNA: TGTGCCAGCAGCGTAGCTACCGTGTCTGGGGCCAACGTCCTGACTTTC. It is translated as CASSVATVSGANVLTF. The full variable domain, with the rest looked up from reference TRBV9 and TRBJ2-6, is DSGVTQTPKHLITATGQRVTLRCSPRSGDLSVYWYQQSLDQGLQFLIQYYNGEERAKGNILERFSAQQFPDLHSELNLSSLELGDSALYFCASSVATVSGANVLTFGAGSRLTVL.

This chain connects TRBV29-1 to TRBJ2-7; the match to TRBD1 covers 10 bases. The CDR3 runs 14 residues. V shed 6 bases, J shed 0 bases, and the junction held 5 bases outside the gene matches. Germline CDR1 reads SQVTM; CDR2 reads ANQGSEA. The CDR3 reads CSVAGTGDSYEQYF. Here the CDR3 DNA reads TGCAGCGTAGCCGGGACAGGGGACTCCTACGAGCAGTACTTC.

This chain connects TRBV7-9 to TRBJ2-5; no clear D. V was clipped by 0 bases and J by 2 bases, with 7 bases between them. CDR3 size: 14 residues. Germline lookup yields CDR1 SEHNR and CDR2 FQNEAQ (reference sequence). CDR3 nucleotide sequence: TGTGCCAGCAGCTTAGCGCATGCGCAAGAGACCCAGTACTTC. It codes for CASSLAHAQETQYF.

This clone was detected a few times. The CDR3 nucleotides are TGCGCCAGCAGCTTGGTAATAGGGCTAGCGGCGAATGAGCAGTTCTTC. Its protein product is CASSLVIGLAANEQFF. The V and J genes are TRBV5-1 and TRBJ2-1, with TRBD2 matching 7 bases. The CDR3 runs 16 residues. V lost 0 bases, J lost 7 bases, and 10 bases stayed unmatched. The germline V gene encodes CDR1 SGHRS and CDR2 YFSETQ. Full variable domain (rest looked up from reference TRBV5-1 and TRBJ2-1): KAGVTQTPRYLIKTRGQQVTLSCSPISGHRSVSWYQQTPGQGLQFLFEYFSETQRNKGNFPGRFSGRQFSNSRSEMNVSTLELGDSALYLCASSLVIGLAANEQFFGPGTRLTVL.

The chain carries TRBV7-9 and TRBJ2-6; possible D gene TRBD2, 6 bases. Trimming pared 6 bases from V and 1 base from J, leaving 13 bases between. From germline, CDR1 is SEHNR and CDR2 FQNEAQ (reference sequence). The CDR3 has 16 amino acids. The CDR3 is CASSYRGWSGANVLTF. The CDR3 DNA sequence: TGTGCCAGCAGTTATCGGGGGTGGTCTGGGGCCAACGTCCTGACTTTC.

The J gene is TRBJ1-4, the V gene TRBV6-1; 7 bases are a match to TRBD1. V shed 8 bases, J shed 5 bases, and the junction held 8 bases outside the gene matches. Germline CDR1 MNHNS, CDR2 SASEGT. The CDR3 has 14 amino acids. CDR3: CASGMTGYNEKLFF. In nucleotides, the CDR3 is TGTGCCAGCGGAATGACAGGGTACAATGAAAAACTGTTTTTT.